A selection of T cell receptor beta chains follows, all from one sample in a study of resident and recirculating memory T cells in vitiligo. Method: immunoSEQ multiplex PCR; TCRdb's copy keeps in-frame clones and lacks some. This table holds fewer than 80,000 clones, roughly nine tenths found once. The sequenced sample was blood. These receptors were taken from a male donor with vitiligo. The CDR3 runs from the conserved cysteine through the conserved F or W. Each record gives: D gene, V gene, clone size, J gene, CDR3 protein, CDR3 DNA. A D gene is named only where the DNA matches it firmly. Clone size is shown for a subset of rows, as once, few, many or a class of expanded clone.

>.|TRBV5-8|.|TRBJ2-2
CASSLAPGTGELFF
TGTGCCAGCAGCTTGGCTCCGGGGACCGGGGAGCTGTTTTTT
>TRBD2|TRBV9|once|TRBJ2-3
CASSVYPNRLAGATDTQYF
TGTGCCAGCAGCGTATACCCGAACCGACTAGCGGGGGCCACAGATACGCAGTATTTT
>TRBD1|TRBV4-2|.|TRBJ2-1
CASSVRTGGVGNEQFF
TGTGCCAGCAGCGTCAGGACAGGGGGCGTCGGCAATGAGCAGTTCTTC
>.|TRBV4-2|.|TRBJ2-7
CASSQDQQGWGEQYF
TGTGCCAGCAGCCAAGATCAACAGGGCTGGGGTGAGCAGTACTTC
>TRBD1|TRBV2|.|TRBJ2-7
CASSGGTGIKQYF
TGTGCCAGCAGTGGGGGGACAGGGATCAAGCAGTACTTC
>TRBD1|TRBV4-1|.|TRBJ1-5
CASSQEGTENQPQHF
TGCGCCAGCAGCCAAGAAGGGACAGAGAATCAGCCCCAGCATTTT
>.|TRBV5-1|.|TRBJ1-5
CASSLTGSSNQPQHF
TGCGCCAGCAGCTTAACAGGATCCAGCAATCAGCCCCAGCATTTT
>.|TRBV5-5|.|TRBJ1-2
CASSFPGESNYGYTF
TGTGCCAGCAGCTTTCCAGGGGAGTCTAACTATGGCTACACCTTC
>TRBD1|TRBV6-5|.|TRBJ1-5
CASSPTGVQPQHF
TGTGCCAGCAGCCCTACAGGGGTTCAGCCCCAGCATTTT
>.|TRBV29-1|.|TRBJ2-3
CSVRHPTLTDTQYF
TGCAGCGTCCGACATCCTACACTCACAGATACGCAGTATTTT
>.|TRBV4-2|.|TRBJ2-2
CASSPSDGTGELFF
TGTGCCAGCAGCCCTAGCGACGGCACCGGGGAGCTGTTTTTT
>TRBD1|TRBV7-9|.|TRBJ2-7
CASSFRGQYEQYF
TGTGCCAGCAGCTTCAGGGGGCAGTACGAGCAGTACTTC
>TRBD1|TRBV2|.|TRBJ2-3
CASSVDRGLSDTQYF
TGTGCCAGCAGCGTTGACAGGGGTCTTTCCGATACGCAGTATTTT
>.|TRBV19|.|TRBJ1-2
CASSRGPYEDYGYTF
TGTGCCAGTAGTAGAGGCCCCTATGAGGACTATGGCTACACCTTC
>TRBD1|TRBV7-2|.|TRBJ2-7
CASSFRQGASSYEQYF
TGTGCCAGCAGCTTTAGACAGGGGGCTTCTTCCTACGAGCAGTACTTC
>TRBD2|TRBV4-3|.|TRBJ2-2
CASSFLAGPLFANTGELFF
TGCGCCAGCAGCTTCCTAGCGGGGCCCTTGTTCGCGAACACCGGGGAGCTGTTTTTT
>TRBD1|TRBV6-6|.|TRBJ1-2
CASSYSGQAYGYTF
TGTGCCAGCAGTTACTCAGGACAGGCTTATGGCTACACCTTC
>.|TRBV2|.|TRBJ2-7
CASSDRSQNYEQYF
TGTGCCAGCAGTGACCGGTCACAGAACTACGAGCAGTACTTC
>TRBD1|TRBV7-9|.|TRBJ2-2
CASSLKGATGELFF
TGTGCCAGCAGCTTAAAGGGGGCAACCGGGGAGCTGTTTTTT
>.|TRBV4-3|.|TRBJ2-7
CASSQGLEQGGYEQYF
TGCGCCAGCAGCCAAGGTCTGGAACAGGGGGGGTACGAGCAGTACTTC
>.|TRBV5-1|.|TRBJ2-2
CASSPGQNLPGELFF
TGCGCCAGCAGCCCGGGACAAAACCTTCCCGGGGAGCTGTTTTTT
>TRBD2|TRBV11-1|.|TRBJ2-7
CASSLYSGGNYEQYF
TGTGCCAGCAGCCTTTATAGCGGGGGGAACTACGAGCAGTACTTC
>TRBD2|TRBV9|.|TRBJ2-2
CASSVAPSGVDTGELFF
TGTGCCAGCAGCGTAGCGCCTAGCGGGGTTGACACCGGGGAGCTGTTTTTT
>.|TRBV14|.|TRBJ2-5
CASSQDGAEIQGNSFTQYF
TGTGCCAGCAGCCAAGATGGGGCGGAGATACAGGGCAATTCATTCACCCAGTACTTC